Listed below are T cell receptor beta chains from one sample, sequenced in a study of CD8 T cells in Susac syndrome. TCRdb re-derived calls from the immunoSEQ multiplex PCR reads in MiXCR, one entry per CDR3 protein. The profile covers fewer than 80,000 distinct CDR3 sequences, with over 90% appearing a single time and about 0.25% taken by the ten largest. The sample was CD8+ T cells from PBMCs. These receptors were obtained from a human donor in good health. CDR3s include the opening cysteine and the closing phenylalanine or tryptophan. The D gene is left open where the match is weak. Some rows have no size entry. The others give once, few or many, or a class for an expanded clone.

abundance: once; j_gene: TRBJ2-3; v_gene: TRBV12-3/TRBV12-4; len: 15; d_gene: TRBD2; CDR3aa: CASSSPTSGTDTQYF; CDR3nt: TGTGCCAGCAGTTCTCCGACTAGCGGAACAGATACGCAGTATTTT
abundance: once; j_gene: TRBJ1-1; v_gene: TRBV5-1; len: 14; d_gene: .; CDR3aa: CASSLAGIVTEAFF; CDR3nt: TGCGCCAGCAGCTTGGCTGGGATCGTCACTGAAGCTTTCTTT
abundance: once; j_gene: TRBJ2-2; v_gene: TRBV7-9; len: 16; d_gene: .; CDR3aa: CASSLVGGEVTGELFF; CDR3nt: TGTGCCAGCAGCTTAGTCGGCGGGGAAGTTACCGGGGAGCTGTTTTTT
abundance: once; j_gene: TRBJ2-1; v_gene: TRBV7-9; len: 17; d_gene: TRBD2; CDR3aa: CASSPPPRGEANNEQFF; CDR3nt: TGTGCCAGCAGCCCACCTCCGCGGGGGGAAGCGAACAATGAGCAGTTCTTC
abundance: .; j_gene: TRBJ2-7; v_gene: TRBV24-1; len: 14; d_gene: TRBD1; CDR3aa: CATSDLGQAHEQYF; CDR3nt: TGTGCCACCAGTGATTTAGGACAGGCCCACGAGCAGTACTTC
abundance: once; j_gene: TRBJ1-6; v_gene: TRBV6-6; len: 14; d_gene: .; CDR3aa: CASSPSGLNSPLHF; CDR3nt: TGTGCCAGCAGTCCCTCGGGCCTTAATTCACCCCTCCACTTT
abundance: .; j_gene: TRBJ2-7; v_gene: TRBV27; len: 13; d_gene: TRBD1; CDR3aa: CASSYQGAYEQYF; CDR3nt: TGTGCCAGCAGTTATCAGGGGGCCTACGAGCAGTACTTC
abundance: .; j_gene: TRBJ2-4; v_gene: TRBV4-1; len: 15; d_gene: .; CDR3aa: CASSQDRRQENIQYF; CDR3nt: TGCGCCAGCAGCCAAGATAGGCGACAGGAAAACATTCAGTACTTC
abundance: .; j_gene: TRBJ2-5; v_gene: TRBV7-9; len: 15; d_gene: TRBD1; CDR3aa: CASSPGQGGWGTQYF; CDR3nt: TGTGCCAGCAGCCCCGGACAGGGAGGATGGGGGACCCAGTACTTC
abundance: .; j_gene: TRBJ2-1; v_gene: TRBV29-1; len: 13; d_gene: TRBD1; CDR3aa: CSVPRDSYNEQFF; CDR3nt: TGCAGCGTTCCCCGGGACAGCTACAATGAGCAGTTCTTC
abundance: .; j_gene: TRBJ2-1; v_gene: TRBV7-7; len: 15; d_gene: TRBD2; CDR3aa: CASSQGLASYNEQFF; CDR3nt: TGTGCTAGCAGCCAGGGACTAGCGTCCTACAATGAGCAGTTCTTC
abundance: .; j_gene: TRBJ2-7; v_gene: TRBV9; len: 14; d_gene: TRBD2; CDR3aa: CASSLGGNSYEQYF; CDR3nt: TGTGCCAGCAGCCTCGGGGGGAACTCCTACGAGCAGTACTTC
abundance: .; j_gene: TRBJ2-6; v_gene: TRBV27; len: 16; d_gene: .; CDR3aa: CASSFTGAAGANVLTF; CDR3nt: TGTGCCAGCAGTTTTACAGGCGCGGCTGGGGCCAACGTCCTGACTTTC
abundance: .; j_gene: TRBJ2-1; v_gene: TRBV29-1; len: 13; d_gene: .; CDR3aa: CTHLAGSSNEQFF; CDR3nt: TGCACCCATTTGGCAGGCTCTAGCAATGAGCAGTTCTTC
abundance: .; j_gene: TRBJ2-1; v_gene: TRBV7-9; len: 12; d_gene: .; CDR3aa: CASSKGYNEQFF; CDR3nt: TGTGCCAGCAGCAAGGGGTACAATGAGCAGTTCTTC
abundance: once; j_gene: TRBJ1-5; v_gene: TRBV15; len: 14; d_gene: .; CDR3aa: CATSSLGSNQPQHF; CDR3nt: TGTGCCACCAGCAGCTTGGGCAGCAATCAGCCCCAGCATTTT
abundance: once; j_gene: TRBJ1-1; v_gene: TRBV7-6; len: 13; d_gene: .; CDR3aa: CASSLDQGTEAFF; CDR3nt: TGTGCCAGCAGCTTAGACCAGGGGACTGAAGCTTTCTTT
abundance: .; j_gene: TRBJ2-3; v_gene: TRBV25-1; len: 16; d_gene: TRBD2; CDR3aa: CASSESLAGGRDTQYF; CDR3nt: TGTGCCAGCAGTGAATCACTAGCGGGGGGAAGAGATACGCAGTATTTT
abundance: once; j_gene: TRBJ1-6; v_gene: TRBV7-9; len: 13; d_gene: .; CDR3aa: CASSPGGSIPLHF; CDR3nt: TGTGCCAGCAGCCCCGGGGGATCGATACCCCTCCACTTT
abundance: .; j_gene: TRBJ2-5; v_gene: TRBV7-2; len: 15; d_gene: .; CDR3aa: CASSPRSYVTETQYF; CDR3nt: TGTGCCAGCAGCCCCCGCAGCTACGTTACAGAGACCCAGTACTTC
abundance: .; j_gene: TRBJ2-3; v_gene: TRBV29-1; len: 12; d_gene: .; CDR3aa: CSVGPASDTQYF; CDR3nt: TGCAGCGTCGGGCCGGCATCAGATACGCAGTATTTT
abundance: once; j_gene: TRBJ2-2; v_gene: TRBV3-1; len: 19; d_gene: TRBD2; CDR3aa: CASSQLALGLAVNTGELFF; CDR3nt: TGTGCCAGCAGCCAGCTTGCCCTCGGACTAGCGGTGAACACCGGGGAGCTGTTTTTT
abundance: .; j_gene: TRBJ1-2; v_gene: TRBV19; len: 15; d_gene: .; CDR3aa: CASIGDGGPNYGYTF; CDR3nt: TGTGCCAGTATCGGGGACGGGGGCCCAAACTATGGCTACACCTTC
abundance: .; j_gene: TRBJ2-2; v_gene: TRBV7-3; len: 15; d_gene: TRBD2; CDR3aa: CASSLAGGGTGELFF; CDR3nt: TGTGCCAGCAGCTTAGCGGGAGGGGGCACCGGGGAGCTGTTTTTT
abundance: .; j_gene: TRBJ1-2; v_gene: TRBV3-1; len: 17; d_gene: TRBD1; CDR3aa: CASSPRQGERLNYGYTF; CDR3nt: TGTGCCAGCAGCCCCCGACAGGGGGAAAGGTTAAACTATGGCTACACCTTC
abundance: .; j_gene: TRBJ1-1; v_gene: TRBV12-3/TRBV12-4; len: 13; d_gene: .; CDR3aa: CASIEHGNTEAFF; CDR3nt: TGTGCCAGCATTGAGCACGGTAACACTGAAGCTTTCTTT
abundance: .; j_gene: TRBJ2-3; v_gene: TRBV28; len: 11; d_gene: .; CDR3aa: CASSFGDTQYF; CDR3nt: TGTGCCAGCAGTTTCGGGGATACGCAGTATTTT
abundance: .; j_gene: TRBJ2-7; v_gene: TRBV20-1; len: 10; d_gene: .; CDR3aa: CSAPRNEQYF; CDR3nt: TGCAGTGCTCCTCGTAACGAGCAGTACTTC
abundance: .; j_gene: TRBJ2-5; v_gene: TRBV24-1; len: 14; d_gene: .; CDR3aa: CATSESRAYETQYF; CDR3nt: TGTGCCACCAGTGAATCCAGGGCGTACGAGACCCAGTACTTC
abundance: once; j_gene: TRBJ2-6; v_gene: TRBV4-1; len: 18; d_gene: .; CDR3aa: CASSLIGAIVSGANVLTF; CDR3nt: TGCGCCAGCAGCCTTATCGGGGCGATAGTCTCTGGGGCCAACGTCCTGACTTTC
abundance: .; j_gene: TRBJ2-7; v_gene: TRBV19; len: 14; d_gene: TRBD1; CDR3aa: CASSPTGTGLEQYF; CDR3nt: TGTGCCAGTAGTCCGACCGGGACAGGGCTGGAGCAGTACTTC
abundance: .; j_gene: TRBJ1-2; v_gene: TRBV27; len: 14; d_gene: .; CDR3aa: CASSLVGSWGGYTF; CDR3nt: TGTGCCAGCAGTCTCGTGGGGAGTTGGGGTGGCTACACCTTC
abundance: .; j_gene: TRBJ2-7; v_gene: TRBV4-1; len: 13; d_gene: .; CDR3aa: CASSYGVTGEQYF; CDR3nt: TGCGCCAGCAGTTACGGGGTTACGGGGGAGCAGTACTTC
abundance: once; j_gene: TRBJ2-1; v_gene: TRBV7-9; len: 14; d_gene: .; CDR3aa: CASSLATGTHEQFF; CDR3nt: TGTGCCAGCAGCCTAGCAACCGGGACACATGAGCAGTTCTTC
abundance: .; j_gene: TRBJ1-6; v_gene: TRBV27; len: 16; d_gene: .; CDR3aa: CASRARLGLNNSPLHF; CDR3nt: TGTGCCAGCAGGGCTCGCTTGGGACTGAATAATTCACCCCTCCACTTT
abundance: .; j_gene: TRBJ2-3; v_gene: TRBV3-1; len: 15; d_gene: .; CDR3aa: CASSQVGVATDTQYF; CDR3nt: TGTGCCAGCAGCCAAGTGGGGGTAGCGACAGATACGCAGTATTTT
abundance: .; j_gene: TRBJ2-1; v_gene: TRBV27; len: 14; d_gene: TRBD2; CDR3aa: CASKRGVPNNEQFF; CDR3nt: TGTGCCAGCAAGCGGGGAGTCCCTAACAATGAGCAGTTCTTC
abundance: .; j_gene: TRBJ1-1; v_gene: TRBV3-1; len: 14; d_gene: TRBD1; CDR3aa: CASSRGQAYTEAFF; CDR3nt: TGTGCCAGCAGCCGCGGACAGGCCTACACTGAAGCTTTCTTT
abundance: .; j_gene: TRBJ1-5; v_gene: TRBV7-2; len: 13; d_gene: .; CDR3aa: CASSGDTYQPQHF; CDR3nt: TGTGCCAGCAGCGGCGACACATATCAGCCCCAGCATTTT
abundance: .; j_gene: TRBJ2-5; v_gene: TRBV3-1; len: 16; d_gene: TRBD1; CDR3aa: CASSQGGTGASLRQYF; CDR3nt: TGTGCCAGCAGCCAAGGAGGGACAGGGGCGTCCTTGAGACAGTACTTC
abundance: .; j_gene: TRBJ2-5; v_gene: TRBV10-3; len: 14; d_gene: .; CDR3aa: CAIQGSAYQETQYF; CDR3nt: TGTGCCATACAGGGTTCCGCCTACCAAGAGACCCAGTACTTC
abundance: few; j_gene: TRBJ2-5; v_gene: TRBV7-9; len: 15; d_gene: .; CDR3aa: CASSLTGRNQETQYF; CDR3nt: TGTGCCAGCAGCTTAACGGGACGGAATCAAGAGACCCAGTACTTC
abundance: .; j_gene: TRBJ1-1; v_gene: TRBV4-1; len: 14; d_gene: .; CDR3aa: CASSNDIRFTEAFF; CDR3nt: TGCGCCAGCAGCAACGACATACGGTTCACTGAAGCTTTCTTT
abundance: .; j_gene: TRBJ2-7; v_gene: TRBV30; len: 14; d_gene: .; CDR3aa: CAWSAEGRTYEQYF; CDR3nt: TGTGCCTGGAGTGCGGAGGGTCGAACCTACGAGCAGTACTTC
abundance: .; j_gene: TRBJ2-2; v_gene: TRBV4-1; len: 16; d_gene: .; CDR3aa: CASSYRAPPGTGELFF; CDR3nt: TGCGCCAGCAGTTACCGGGCCCCCCCAGGGACCGGGGAGCTGTTTTTT
abundance: .; j_gene: TRBJ1-5; v_gene: TRBV11-2; len: 13; d_gene: .; CDR3aa: CASSLHSNQPQHF; CDR3nt: TGTGCCAGCAGCTTACATAGCAATCAGCCCCAGCATTTT
abundance: .; j_gene: TRBJ2-1; v_gene: TRBV11-2; len: 15; d_gene: TRBD1; CDR3aa: CASSLGPGQGDEQFF; CDR3nt: TGTGCCAGCAGCTTAGGGCCCGGACAGGGAGATGAGCAGTTCTTC
abundance: .; j_gene: TRBJ1-2; v_gene: TRBV6-6; len: 15; d_gene: TRBD1; CDR3aa: CASSPYAGGNYGYTF; CDR3nt: TGTGCCAGCAGTCCCTACGCAGGGGGAAACTATGGCTACACCTTC
abundance: few; j_gene: TRBJ1-5; v_gene: TRBV28; len: 14; d_gene: .; CDR3aa: CASSLAGENQPQHF; CDR3nt: TGTGCCAGCAGTTTGGCAGGGGAGAATCAGCCCCAGCATTTT
abundance: .; j_gene: TRBJ1-5; v_gene: TRBV19; len: 17; d_gene: .; CDR3aa: CASSKDSGFVGNQPQHF; CDR3nt: TGTGCCAGTAGTAAAGACTCAGGGTTCGTGGGCAATCAGCCCCAGCATTTT
abundance: .; j_gene: TRBJ2-5; v_gene: TRBV30; len: 13; d_gene: TRBD2; CDR3aa: CAWGTNWGETQYF; CDR3nt: TGTGCCTGGGGGACTAACTGGGGTGAGACCCAGTACTTC
abundance: .; j_gene: TRBJ2-1; v_gene: TRBV5-8; len: 18; d_gene: TRBD2; CDR3aa: CASSQGTILAGLYNEQFF; CDR3nt: TGTGCCAGCAGCCAGGGTACCATCCTAGCGGGCCTCTACAATGAGCAGTTCTTC
abundance: .; j_gene: TRBJ1-1; v_gene: TRBV7-9; len: 15; d_gene: TRBD1; CDR3aa: CASSLETGDRAEAFF; CDR3nt: TGTGCCAGCAGCTTAGAGACAGGGGACAGAGCTGAAGCTTTCTTT
abundance: .; j_gene: TRBJ2-1; v_gene: TRBV5-6; len: 13; d_gene: .; CDR3aa: CASSLAAGNEQFF; CDR3nt: TGTGCCAGCAGCTTGGCAGCCGGAAATGAGCAGTTCTTC
abundance: .; j_gene: TRBJ2-1; v_gene: TRBV7-9; len: 18; d_gene: .; CDR3aa: CASSSSPGSLSSYNEQFF; CDR3nt: TGTGCCAGCAGCTCCAGCCCAGGGTCCCTTAGCTCCTACAATGAGCAGTTCTTC
abundance: .; j_gene: TRBJ1-2; v_gene: TRBV12-3/TRBV12-4; len: 16; d_gene: .; CDR3aa: CASSSQVTEANYGYTF; CDR3nt: TGTGCCAGCAGTTCCCAAGTGACGGAGGCTAACTATGGCTACACCTTC
abundance: .; j_gene: TRBJ1-6; v_gene: TRBV9; len: 15; d_gene: TRBD1; CDR3aa: CASSTPGTGDSPLHF; CDR3nt: TGTGCCAGCAGCACACCCGGGACAGGGGATTCACCCCTCCACTTT
abundance: .; j_gene: TRBJ1-3; v_gene: TRBV15; len: 16; d_gene: .; CDR3aa: CATSRDRGTRGNTIYF; CDR3nt: TGTGCCACCAGCAGAGATCGGGGGACAAGGGGAAACACCATATATTTT
abundance: .; j_gene: TRBJ2-3; v_gene: TRBV10-3; len: 16; d_gene: .; CDR3aa: CAISESKGHPTDTQYF; CDR3nt: TGTGCCATCAGTGAGTCTAAGGGTCACCCCACAGATACGCAGTATTTT
abundance: .; j_gene: TRBJ1-2; v_gene: TRBV28; len: 12; d_gene: .; CDR3aa: CASSPVGNGYTF; CDR3nt: TGTGCCAGCAGCCCGGTAGGGAATGGCTACACCTTC